This T cell receptor (beta chain) was profiled in a study of blood T cell repertoires in COVID-19. As for the study in general: The United States, Italy and Spain supplied acute and convalescent COVID-19 samples. PBMCs, B-cell-depleted T cells, or T cells provided the cDNA or gDNA that made up the material.

The CDR3 sequence is 18 residues long. V dropped 5 bases and J dropped 6; count of bases not matched to a gene: 21. The germline gives CDR1 MNHEY, CDR2 SVGEGT. Source study methods: Reference gene primer amplification yielded estimated nucleated cell counts. Generated by immunoSEQ multiplex PCR, the TCRdb table keeps only in-frame clones and is missing some. V and J calls and clone size are those listed in that table; D and trimming were worked out from the DNA. The profile covers more than 80,000 clones, with about two thirds appearing a single time and 20% to 25% taken by the ten largest. Sequenced input: peripheral blood. The chain links TRBV6-2 or TRBV6-3 to TRBJ1-2; 7 nucleotides line up with TRBD1. This sequence originates from a woman aged 55-69 years in a cohort sampled during active or convalescent COVID-19. The CDR3 coding sequence is TGTGCCAGCAGTCCCCAGCGCGGACAGGCAGGGTCCCTACATGGCTACACCTTC. Its protein is CASSPQRGQAGSLHGYTF.